This TCR beta chain was profiled in a study of shared clonotypes between healthy human individuals. Across the study: There were three CD4 naive, three CD4 memory, two CD8 naive and one CD8 memory plates per donor.

Measured with immunoSEQ multiplex PCR; TCRdb has only the in-frame clones, and not every one. The sample gives 2 million to 2.5 million clones, approximately 93% of which show up once; about 0.37% is in the top ten. Each donor was a Caucasian adult residing in Nashville, Tennessee. Researchers partitioned CD4+ cells into CD45RA+ naive and CD45RA-negative memory subsets. From germline, CDR1 is MNHEY and CDR2 SMNVEV (reference sequence). Trimming cost V 6 bases and J 2 bases; bases outside gene matches: 8. There are 18 residues in the CDR3. The study, taken as a whole, reports: Researchers found naive subsets generally carried larger estimated richness than memory subsets.

On this clone itself: Its antigen is unidentified.

V is TRBV27 and J is TRBJ2-2; 14 nucleotides agree with TRBD2. The sequenced sample consisted of naive CD4+ T cells from PBMCs. Regarding subset: CD45RA+ positively selected. This receptor was obtained from a man aged 18-30 years in good health. Some clones in this sample may be carry-over from other donors' samples. CDR3 amino acids: CASSPRTSGRSNTGELFF. The CDR3, as DNA: TGTGCCAGCAGCCCACGGACTAGCGGGAGGTCTAACACCGGGGAGCTGTTTTTT.